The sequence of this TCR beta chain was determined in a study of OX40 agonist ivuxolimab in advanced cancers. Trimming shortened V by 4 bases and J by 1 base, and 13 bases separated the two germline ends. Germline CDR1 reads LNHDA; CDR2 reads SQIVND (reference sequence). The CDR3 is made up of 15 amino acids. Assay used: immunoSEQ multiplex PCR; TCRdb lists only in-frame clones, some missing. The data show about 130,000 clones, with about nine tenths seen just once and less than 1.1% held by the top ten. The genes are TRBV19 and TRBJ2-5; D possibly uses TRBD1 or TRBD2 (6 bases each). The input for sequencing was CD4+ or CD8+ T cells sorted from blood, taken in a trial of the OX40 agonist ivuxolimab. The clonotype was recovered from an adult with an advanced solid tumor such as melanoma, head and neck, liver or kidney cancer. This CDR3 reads CASSKPRGGQETQYF. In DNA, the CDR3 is TGTGCCAGTAGTAAGCCCAGGGGAGGCCAAGAGACCCAGTACTTC. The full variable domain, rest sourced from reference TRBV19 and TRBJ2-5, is DGGITQSPKYLFRKEGQNVTLSCEQNLNHDAMYWYRQDPGQGLRLIYYSQIVNDFQKGDIAEGYSVSREKKESFPLTVTSAQKNPTAFYLCASSKPRGGQETQYFGPGTRLLVL.